The text below deals with one TCR beta chain. Antigen specificity is unknown. This sample stems from a study of cytomegalovirus exposure and HLA in healthy donors. Study findings and constraints: From TCR beta sequences, most subjects' HLA-A and HLA-B alleles were reportedly predicted accurately. Investigators reported 150 to 200 TCR beta chains as tied to cytomegalovirus. In vitro confirmation showed a few CMV-associated chains to be CMV antigen specific.

The study ran its PCR with 60 Vbeta and 13 Jbeta primers. Some clones are missing from TCRdb's copy, which holds only in-frame ones; the method was immunoSEQ multiplex PCR. The profile covers 95,000 to 100,000 clones, with roughly 71% appearing a single time and more than 9% taken by the ten largest. Donors showed nominal health when sampled, although they likely had unrecorded immune exposures. This CDR3 has 15 amino acids. Losses at the gene ends were 0 bases for V and 4 bases for J; bases not matched to a gene: 2. The germline V gene encodes CDR1 LGHNA and CDR2 YNFKEQ. Sequenced sample: PBMCs. V is TRBV4-2 and J is TRBJ2-1; 8 positions agree with TRBD2. This TCR came from a man aged 50-60 years in good health and CMV-seronegative. CDR3 sequence (DNA): TGTGCCAGCAGCCAAGAACAGCGGGAGTACAATGAGCAGTTCTTC. Amino acid sequence: CASSQEQREYNEQFF.